Below are 28 T cell receptor beta chains sequenced from a single sample in a study of blood T cell repertoires in COVID-19. Some clones are missing from TCRdb's copy, which holds only in-frame ones; the method was immunoSEQ multiplex PCR. The sample has about 230,000 clones, 83% seen once. What was sequenced was peripheral blood. The receptor source for this set is a woman aged 45 to 65 with acute or convalescent COVID-19.

The rearrangement joins TRBV11-3 to TRBJ2-7, with a weak D call TRBD1 (6 bases). V lost 5 bases, J lost 3 bases, and 11 bases lay in between. This CDR3 contains 13 residues. Germline CDR1 is SGHNT and CDR2 is YENEEA. DNA of the CDR3: TGTGCCAGCAGCCGGGACACCAACTACGAGCAGTACTTC. Protein sequence: CASSRDTNYEQYF.

Comment on this clone: The sample has other DNA sequences that encode this CDR3 too. V usage is TRBV15 and J usage is TRBJ1-2; D possibly corresponds to TRBD1 (6 bases). CDR1 is LNHNV and CDR2 is YYDKDF in the germline V gene (reference sequence). CDR3 length equals 13 residues. Trimming removed 3 bases from V and 4 bases from J, with 9 bases in between. The CDR3 loop reads CATSRGGGYGYTF. The CDR3 DNA sequence: TGTGCCACCAGCAGGGGAGGGGGCTATGGCTACACCTTC. Supplemented by reference TRBV15 and TRBJ1-2, the full variable domain reads DAMVIQNPRYQVTQFGKPVTLSCSQTLNHNVMYWYQQKSSQAPKLLFHYYDKDFNNEADTPDNFQSRRPNTSFCFLDIRSPGLGDTAMYLCATSRGGGYGYTFGSGTRLTVV.

The rearrangement uses TRBV2 and TRBJ2-7; 9 bases map to TRBD2. J gave up 0 bases and V 3 bases, and 12 bases lay outside the gene matches. Germline CDR1 reads SNHLY; CDR2 reads FYNNEI. CDR3 size: 18 residues. The CDR3 spells CASSDTRLAEKASYEQYF. As DNA, the CDR3 is TGTGCCAGCAGTGATACTAGACTAGCGGAGAAGGCCTCCTACGAGCAGTACTTC.

The V and J genes are TRBV5-5 and TRBJ2-1, with TRBD2 matching over 8 bases. V shed 4 bases, J shed 4 bases, and the junction held 7 bases outside the gene matches. This CDR3 spans 15 amino acids. CDR1 is SGHKS, CDR2 YYEKEE, per germline (reference sequence). CDR3 loop: CASSPGQRGYNEQFF. The CDR3 DNA follows: TGTGCCAGCAGCCCTGGCCAGCGGGGGTACAATGAGCAGTTCTTC.

The chain has TRBV2 and TRBJ1-2; 8 bases are a match to TRBD1. The CDR3 has 13 residues. Germline V lookup: CDR1 SNHLY, CDR2 FYNNEI. V dropped 2 bases and J dropped 8; count of bases not matched to a gene: 4. This chain's CDR3 is CASSETGGDGYTF. CDR3 coding DNA: TGTGCCAGCAGTGAAACAGGGGGAGACGGCTACACCTTC. Using reference TRBV2 and TRBJ1-2 for the parts outside the CDR3, the full variable domain is EPEVTQTPSHQVTQMGQEVILRCVPISNHLYFYWYRQILGQKVEFLVSFYNNEISEKSEIFDDQFSVERPDGSNFTLKIRSTKLEDSAMYFCASSETGGDGYTFGSGTRLTVV.

The gene calls are TRBV7-2 and TRBJ2-4; perhaps TRBD1 as D (6 bases). CDR1 and CDR2 (germline): SGHTA, FQGNSA. V was clipped by 1 base and J by 0 bases, with 10 bases between them. The CDR3 sequence is 16 residues long. The CDR3 coding sequence is TGTGCCAGCAGCTTAGAAGGGGGACGAGCCAAAAACATTCAGTACTTC. This sequence encodes CASSLEGGRAKNIQYF.

V gene TRBV19 combines with J gene TRBJ2-3; 7 bases align to TRBD1. This CDR3 is built from 14 residues. V lost 1 base and J lost 4; bases outside the gene matches: 2. Germline V gene sequence: CDR1 LNHDA, CDR2 SQIVND (reference sequence). The CDR3 region has the DNA TGTGCCAGTAGTATAGGACAGGGCCCAGATACGCAGTATTTT. Residues: CASSIGQGPDTQYF. The whole variable domain, filled in from reference TRBV19 and TRBJ2-3, reads DGGITQSPKYLFRKEGQNVTLSCEQNLNHDAMYWYRQDPGQGLRLIYYSQIVNDFQKGDIAEGYSVSREKKESFPLTVTSAQKNPTAFYLCASSIGQGPDTQYFGPGTRLTVL.

The CDR3, as DNA: TGTGCCAGCAGCCGGAAACCGGGGGGACTAGCGGGAGGGCCGCTAGATACGCAGTATTTT. The encoded protein is CASSRKPGGLAGGPLDTQYF. The J gene is TRBJ2-3, the V gene TRBV7-6; 16 bases are shared with TRBD2. Germline CDR1 and CDR2: SGHVS and FNYEAQ. The CDR3 is made up of 20 amino acids. V shed 5 bases and J 5 bases; nucleotides not matched to a gene: 16.

The V gene is TRBV30, the J gene TRBJ1-1; possibly TRBD1 for D (5 bases). Germline V lookup: CDR1 GTSNPN, CDR2 SVGIG (reference sequence). V was shortened by 3 bases and J by 7 bases, with 15 bases between the two germline ends. The CDR3 runs 13 residues. CDR3 nucleotides: TGTGCCTGGAGCCGGGACTTCGTTAATGAAGCTTTCTTT. This translates into CAWSRDFVNEAFF. Filled out from reference TRBV30 and TRBJ1-1, the complete variable domain reads SQTIHQWPATLVQPVGSPLSLECTVEGTSNPNLYWYRQAAGRGLQLLFYSVGIGQISSEVPQNLSASRPQDRQFILSSKKLLLSDSGFYLCAWSRDFVNEAFFGQGTRLTVV.

The count of this clone is one. This rearrangement joins TRBV19 to TRBJ2-5, with D unresolved. The germline V gene has CDR1 LNHDA and CDR2 SQIVND (reference sequence). The ends were cut back, 3 bases at V and 1 base at J, with 9 bases in the middle. This CDR3 has 14 residues. The CDR3 spells CASSIAQRQETQYF. The CDR3 nucleotides are TGTGCCAGTAGTATCGCGCAGCGCCAAGAGACCCAGTACTTC.

The chain links TRBV10-3 to TRBJ2-2; 11 bases match TRBD1. The CDR3 is 16 residues long. Germline V lookup: CDR1 ENHRY, CDR2 SYGVKD. The ends lost 4 bases at V and 0 bases at J; junction bases unmatched: 1. CDR3 amino acids: CAISAGQGANTGELFF. The CDR3 DNA reads as TGTGCCATCAGTGCGGGACAGGGGGCGAACACCGGGGAGCTGTTTTTT.

The V gene is TRBV4-3, the J gene TRBJ2-1, with a possible D match to TRBD2 (6 bases). V shed 2 bases and J shed 6 bases, with 8 bases lying between them. The germline V gene has CDR1 LGHNA and CDR2 YSLEER. The CDR3 runs 13 residues. The CDR3 nucleotides read TGCGCCAGCAGCCAAACTAGCAGCAATGAGCAGTTCTTC. Protein sequence: CASSQTSSNEQFF.

The chain couples TRBV6-5 to TRBJ1-1; D gene uncertain. CDR3 length equals 14 residues. V lost 6 bases to trimming and J lost 1 base, with 12 bases between them. In germline, CDR1 is MNHEY, CDR2 SVGAGI. CDR3 loop: CASRVQITNTEAFF. CDR3 sequence (DNA): TGTGCCAGCAGGGTACAGATCACGAACACTGAAGCTTTCTTT.

This clone was found a few times. The CDR3 bases are TGTGCCAGCAGTCAGGGTGGCGCGTTGGACTATGGCTACACCTTC. This encodes CASSQGGALDYGYTF. The chain couples TRBV28 to TRBJ1-2; tentative D call: TRBD1 (5 bases). There are 15 residues in the CDR3. V was shortened by 5 bases and J by 3 bases, with 16 bases between the two germline ends. Germline CDR1 reads MDHEN; CDR2 reads SYDVKM.

This sequence joins TRBV4-3 and TRBJ1-6; D unresolved. This CDR3 is 14 amino acids long. Deletions cut 2 bases from V and 10 bases from J, with 12 bases between. Germline V gives CDR1 LGHNA, CDR2 YSLEER. The CDR3, as DNA: TGCGCCAGCAGCCAAAATTTAAGAGCGTCACCCCTCCACTTT. Its translation: CASSQNLRASPLHF.

This chain uses TRBV21-1 with TRBJ1-5; the table gives TRBD1 as D, unverified against the DNA. TRBV21-1 is flagged as a pseudogene. This CDR3 contains 17 residues. The CDR3 loop reads CASSKCERTGLNQPQHF. The CDR3, as DNA: TGTGCCAGCAGCAAATGTGAGAGGACAGGGCTCAATCAGCCCCAGCATTTT.

The V and J genes are TRBV7-2 and TRBJ1-3; 7 nucleotides line up with TRBD1. The trim removed 5 bases at V and 0 bases at J, leaving 4 bases unmatched. CDR3 length equals 15 residues. In germline, CDR1 is SGHTA, CDR2 FQGNSA. The CDR3 protein is CASSPRDSSGNTIYF. CDR3 sequence (DNA): TGTGCCAGCAGCCCCCGGGACAGCTCTGGAAACACCATATATTTT.

This sequence joins TRBV12-3 or TRBV12-4 and TRBJ2-3; D remains unclear. The V gene lost 4 bases and the J gene lost 7 bases, with 6 bases spanning the gap. The CDR3 length is 11 residues. CDR3 amino acids: CASSSRNTQYF. CDR3 nucleotides: TGTGCCAGCAGTTCGAGGAATACGCAGTATTTT.

This sequence joins TRBV19 and TRBJ1-5, with D perhaps matching TRBD1 (5 bases). The CDR3 is 13 residues long. Germline V gene data show CDR1 as LNHDA and CDR2 as SQIVND (reference sequence). V was clipped by 7 bases and J by 5 bases, with 12 bases between them. The CDR3 here is CASTRTPDQPQHF. For the CDR3, the DNA is TGTGCCAGTACTCGGACACCCGATCAGCCCCAGCATTTT.

V and J are TRBV28 and TRBJ1-5; D ambiguous. V was trimmed by 6 bases and J by 5 bases, leaving 14 bases between them. CDR3 length: 14 residues. Looked up from germline, CDR1 is MDHEN and CDR2 is SYDVKM. CDR3 nucleotides: TGTGCCAGCAGCGAGGGAGTCAGGCATCAGCCCCAGCATTTT. It specifies CASSEGVRHQPQHF. The variable domain in full, completed from reference TRBV28 and TRBJ1-5, reads DVKVTQSSRYLVKRTGEKVFLECVQDMDHENMFWYRQDPGLGLRLIYFSYDVKMKEKGDIPEGYSVSREKKERFSLILESASTNQTSMYLCASSEGVRHQPQHFGDGTRLSIL.

The rearrangement joins TRBV5-1 to TRBJ2-1; 9 bases fit TRBD2. Unmatched junction bases numbered 5, after V lost 0 bases and J lost 7 bases. The germline V gene has CDR1 SGHRS and CDR2 YFSETQ. This CDR3 is 15 amino acids long. The CDR3 bases are TGCGCCAGCAGCTTGGGTGCGGGAGGGGGAAATGAGCAGTTCTTC. Translated, it gives CASSLGAGGGNEQFF. Filled out from reference TRBV5-1 and TRBJ2-1, the complete variable domain reads KAGVTQTPRYLIKTRGQQVTLSCSPISGHRSVSWYQQTPGQGLQFLFEYFSETQRNKGNFPGRFSGRQFSNSRSEMNVSTLELGDSALYLCASSLGAGGGNEQFFGPGTRLTVL.

V and J are TRBV11-2 and TRBJ1-4; the match to TRBD1 covers 12 bases. Germline V lookup: CDR1 SGHAT, CDR2 FQNNGV. Germline trimming cut 5 bases from V and 8 bases from J; bases unmatched to any gene: 3. CDR3 length: 14 amino acids. The CDR3 protein is CASSRDRGREKLFF. The CDR3, as DNA: TGTGCCAGCAGCCGGGACAGGGGGCGGGAAAAACTGTTTTTT.

The V gene is TRBV6-5, the J gene TRBJ1-1; D is ambiguous. The V gene lost 11 bases and the J gene lost 3 bases, with 19 bases spanning the gap. This CDR3 region has 14 residues. Germline V lookup: CDR1 MNHEY, CDR2 SVGAGI. CDR3 in amino acids: CAGRLQGLDTEAFF. DNA of the CDR3: TGTGCCGGTCGACTACAAGGGCTGGACACTGAAGCTTTCTTT.

The chain links TRBV4-1 to TRBJ2-1, with D maybe TRBD2 (5 bases). Germline V lookup: CDR1 MGHRA, CDR2 YSYEKL. Trimming removed 0 bases from V and 11 bases from J, with 11 bases in between. The CDR3 has 13 amino acids. The CDR3 DNA reads as TGCGCCAGCAGCCAAGATCGAAGACTACAGCAGTTCTTC. This encodes CASSQDRRLQQFF.

The chain couples TRBV28 to TRBJ1-5, with D tentatively TRBD1 (5 bases). The V end was cut by 6 bases, the J end by 7 bases, with 16 bases between. The CDR3 extends over 14 amino acids. CDR1 is MDHEN, CDR2 SYDVKM, per germline. This CDR3 is CASSQQTEGQPQHF. CDR3 DNA sequence: TGTGCCAGCAGCCAACAGACAGAAGGACAGCCCCAGCATTTT. The full variable domain, with the rest looked up from reference TRBV28 and TRBJ1-5, is DVKVTQSSRYLVKRTGEKVFLECVQDMDHENMFWYRQDPGLGLRLIYFSYDVKMKEKGDIPEGYSVSREKKERFSLILESASTNQTSMYLCASSQQTEGQPQHFGDGTRLSIL.

The CDR3 region is CASSEIGGVLHTNEKLFF. As DNA, the CDR3 is TGCGCCAGCAGTGAGATTGGGGGGGTTTTGCATACTAATGAAAAACTGTTTTTT. The chain combines TRBV10-2 with TRBJ1-4, with a weak D call TRBD1 (5 bases). V was pared by 2 bases and J by 2 bases, with 18 bases between. CDR1 is WSHSY and CDR2 is SAAADI in the germline V gene. CDR3 length: 18 residues.

A few counts support this clone. The rearrangement links TRBV2 to TRBJ2-5; tentative D call: TRBD2 (6 bases). Trimming took off 3 bases at V and 4 bases at J, with 15 bases between the two ends. There are 15 residues in the CDR3. CDR1 is SNHLY and CDR2 is FYNNEI in the germline V gene. CDR3 sequence (DNA): TGTGCCAGCAGTGAGAGGAGGGCGCCAGGAGAGACCCAGTACTTC. Protein sequence: CASSERRAPGETQYF.

V usage is TRBV27 and J usage is TRBJ2-7, with D perhaps TRBD1 (6 bases). Trimming took 6 bases from V and 0 from J, leaving 12 bases between them. This CDR3 is built from 14 residues. Germline assignment: CDR1 MNHEY and CDR2 SMNVEV (reference sequence). CDR3 sequence: CASRLRTASYEQYF. In nucleotides, the CDR3 is TGTGCCAGCAGGCTGAGGACAGCCTCCTACGAGCAGTACTTC.